The clone carrying this T cell receptor (beta chain) has a count of ten or more. The sample belongs to a study of T cells in Graves' hyperthyroidism and ophthalmopathy. What was amplified from RNA transcripts were TCR beta CDR3 regions. First-round RT-PCR targeting the TCR CDR3 was performed with the HTBI primer set. One entry per CDR3 protein, called by TCRdb with MiXCR from the multiplex PCR reads. This sample yields about 260,000 distinct CDR3 sequences, of which 16% are seen a single time; less than 35% belongs to the top ten. V shed 7 bases and J shed 0 bases, with 13 bases lying between them. Germline V lookup: CDR1 SQVTM, CDR2 ANQGSEA. This CDR3 region has 14 residues.

This TCR was sampled from a young woman with Graves' ophthalmopathy. The sequenced sample was blood. The chain couples TRBV29-1 to TRBJ2-1; TRBD1 might be the D (5 bases). The DNA of the CDR3 is TGCAGCGCACAGGCGAACCCCTCCTACAATGAGCAGTTCTTC. This codes for CSAQANPSYNEQFF.